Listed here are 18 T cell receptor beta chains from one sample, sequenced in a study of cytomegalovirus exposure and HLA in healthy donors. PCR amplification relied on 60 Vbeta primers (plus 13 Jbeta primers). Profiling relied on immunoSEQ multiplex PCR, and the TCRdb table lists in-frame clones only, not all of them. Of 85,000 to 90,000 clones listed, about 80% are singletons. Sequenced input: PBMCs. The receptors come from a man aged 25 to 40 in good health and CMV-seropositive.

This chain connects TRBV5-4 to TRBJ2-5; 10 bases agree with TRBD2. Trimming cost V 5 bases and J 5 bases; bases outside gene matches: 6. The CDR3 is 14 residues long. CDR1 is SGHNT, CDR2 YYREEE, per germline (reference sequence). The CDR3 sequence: CASRGAGGRETQYF. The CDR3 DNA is TGTGCCAGCAGGGGAGCGGGGGGGCGGGAGACCCAGTACTTC.

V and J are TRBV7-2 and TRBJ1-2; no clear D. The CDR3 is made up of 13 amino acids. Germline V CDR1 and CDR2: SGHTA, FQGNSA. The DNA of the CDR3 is TGTGCTACTAAGGCAACCCTTAACTATGGCTACACCTTC. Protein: CATKATLNYGYTF. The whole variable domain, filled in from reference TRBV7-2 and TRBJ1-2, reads GAGVSQSPSNKVTEKGKDVELRCDPISGHTALYWYRQSLGQGLEFLIYFQGNSAPDKSGLPSDRFSAERTGGSVSTLTIQRTQQEDSAVYLCATKATLNYGYTFGSGTRLTVV.

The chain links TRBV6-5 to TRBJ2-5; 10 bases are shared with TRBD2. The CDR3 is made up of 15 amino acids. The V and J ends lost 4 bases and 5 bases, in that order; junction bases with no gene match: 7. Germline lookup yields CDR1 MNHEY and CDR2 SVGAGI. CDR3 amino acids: CASSSLAGARETQYF. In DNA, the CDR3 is TGTGCCAGCAGTTCCCTAGCGGGGGCACGGGAGACCCAGTACTTC.

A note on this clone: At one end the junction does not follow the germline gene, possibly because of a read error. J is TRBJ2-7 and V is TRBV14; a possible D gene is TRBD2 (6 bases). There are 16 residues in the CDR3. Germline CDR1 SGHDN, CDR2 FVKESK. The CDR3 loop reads CASSQTPGDLAVGFSF. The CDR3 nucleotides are TGTGCCAGCAGCCAAACACCGGGGGATTTAGCTGTTGGATTTAGCTTC.

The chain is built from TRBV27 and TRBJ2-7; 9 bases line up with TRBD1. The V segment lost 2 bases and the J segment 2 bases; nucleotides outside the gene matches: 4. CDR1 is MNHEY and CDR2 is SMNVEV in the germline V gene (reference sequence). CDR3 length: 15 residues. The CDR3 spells CASSLGTGSTYEQYF. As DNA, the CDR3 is TGTGCCAGCAGTTTAGGGACAGGGTCCACCTACGAGCAGTACTTC.

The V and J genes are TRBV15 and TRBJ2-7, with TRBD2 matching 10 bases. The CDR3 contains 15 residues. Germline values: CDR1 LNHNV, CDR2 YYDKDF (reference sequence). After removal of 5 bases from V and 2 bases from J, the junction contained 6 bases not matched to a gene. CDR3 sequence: CATSHWTSGPYEQYF. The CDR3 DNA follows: TGTGCCACCAGCCACTGGACTAGCGGACCCTACGAGCAGTACTTC.

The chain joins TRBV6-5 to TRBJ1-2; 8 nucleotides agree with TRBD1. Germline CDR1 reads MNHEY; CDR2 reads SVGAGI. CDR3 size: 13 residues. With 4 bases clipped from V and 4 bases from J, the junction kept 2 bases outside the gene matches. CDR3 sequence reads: CASSSTGAYGYTF. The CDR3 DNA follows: TGTGCCAGCAGTTCGACAGGGGCCTATGGCTACACCTTC.

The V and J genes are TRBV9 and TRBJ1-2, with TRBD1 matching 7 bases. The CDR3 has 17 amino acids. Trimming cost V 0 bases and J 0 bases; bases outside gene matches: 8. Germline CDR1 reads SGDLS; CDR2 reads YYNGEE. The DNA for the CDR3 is TGTGCCAGCAGCGTAGACCCGGGACAGAAAACTAACTATGGCTACACCTTC. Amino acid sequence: CASSVDPGQKTNYGYTF.

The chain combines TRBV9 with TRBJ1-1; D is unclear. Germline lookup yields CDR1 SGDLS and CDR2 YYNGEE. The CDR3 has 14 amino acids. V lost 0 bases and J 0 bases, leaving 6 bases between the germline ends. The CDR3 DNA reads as TGTGCCAGCAGCGTAGGCGAGCTGAACACTGAAGCTTTCTTT. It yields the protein CASSVGELNTEAFF. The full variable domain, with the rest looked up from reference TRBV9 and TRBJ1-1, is DSGVTQTPKHLITATGQRVTLRCSPRSGDLSVYWYQQSLDQGLQFLIQYYNGEERAKGNILERFSAQQFPDLHSELNLSSLELGDSALYFCASSVGELNTEAFFGQGTRLTVV.

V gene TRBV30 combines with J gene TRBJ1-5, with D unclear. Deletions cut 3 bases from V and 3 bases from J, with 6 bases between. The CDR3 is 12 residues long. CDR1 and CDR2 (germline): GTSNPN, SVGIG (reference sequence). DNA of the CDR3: TGTGCCTGGAGCCGGGACAATCAGCCCCAGCATTTT. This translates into CAWSRDNQPQHF.

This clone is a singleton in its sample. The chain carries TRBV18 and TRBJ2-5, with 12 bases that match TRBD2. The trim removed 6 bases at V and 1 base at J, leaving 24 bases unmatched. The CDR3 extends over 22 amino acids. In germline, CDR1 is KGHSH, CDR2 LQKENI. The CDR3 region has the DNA TGTGCCAGCTCGCCCTTCTCCGGACTAGCGGGACGATACCGCCAGGGCCAAGAGACCCAGTACTTC. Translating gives CASSPFSGLAGRYRQGQETQYF. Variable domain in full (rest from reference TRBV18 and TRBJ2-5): NAGVMQNPRHLVRRRGQEARLRCSPMKGHSHVYWYRQLPEEGLKFMVYLQKENIIDESGMPKERFSAEFPKEGPSILRIQQVVRGDSAAYFCASSPFSGLAGRYRQGQETQYFGPGTRLLVL.

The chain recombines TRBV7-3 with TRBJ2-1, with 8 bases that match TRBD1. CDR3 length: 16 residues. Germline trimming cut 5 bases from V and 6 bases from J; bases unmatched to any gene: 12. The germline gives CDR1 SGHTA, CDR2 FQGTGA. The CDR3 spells CASSNPTGGNPNEQFF. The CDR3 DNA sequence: TGTGCCAGCAGCAACCCTACAGGGGGTAATCCCAATGAGCAGTTCTTC. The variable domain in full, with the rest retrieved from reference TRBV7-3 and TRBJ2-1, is GAGVSQTPSNKVTEKGKYVELRCDPISGHTALYWYRQSLGQGPEFLIYFQGTGAADDSGLPNDRFFAVRPEGSVSTLKIQRTERGDSAVYLCASSNPTGGNPNEQFFGPGTRLTVL.

The CDR3 bases are TGTGCCAGCAGCACAACTAGCTCCTACAATGAGCAGTTCTTC. Translated: CASSTTSSYNEQFF. The chain employs TRBV11-3 and TRBJ2-1; weak D call: TRBD2 (5 bases). CDR1 and CDR2 (germline): SGHNT, YENEEA. The V gene lost 5 bases and the J gene lost 0 bases, with 8 bases spanning the gap. This CDR3 contains 14 residues.

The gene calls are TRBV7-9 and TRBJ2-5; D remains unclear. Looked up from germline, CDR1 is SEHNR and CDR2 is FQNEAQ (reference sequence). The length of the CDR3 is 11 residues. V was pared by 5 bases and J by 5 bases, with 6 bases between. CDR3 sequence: CASSHGETQYF. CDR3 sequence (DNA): TGTGCCAGCAGCCACGGGGAGACCCAGTACTTC.

Written as DNA, the CDR3 is TGTGCCAGCAGCCCATCCGGGACAGGGTCCTACGAGCAGTACTTC. Translation: CASSPSGTGSYEQYF. V and J are TRBV6-6 and TRBJ2-7; 9 positions agree with TRBD1. Germline V lookup: CDR1 MNHNY, CDR2 SVGAGI (reference sequence). The CDR3 is made up of 15 amino acids. The trim removed 6 bases at V and 1 base at J, leaving 7 bases unmatched.

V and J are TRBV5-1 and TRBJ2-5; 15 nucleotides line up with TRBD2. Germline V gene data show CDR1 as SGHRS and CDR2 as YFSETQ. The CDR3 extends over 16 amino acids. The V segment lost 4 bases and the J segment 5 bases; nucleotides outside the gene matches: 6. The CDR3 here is CASSPGLAGGRETQYF. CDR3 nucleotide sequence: TGCGCCAGCAGCCCCGGACTAGCGGGGGGGAGGGAGACCCAGTACTTC.

This CDR3 is CASSYRSTALGTQYF. DNA of the CDR3: TGTGCCAGCAGTTACCGGTCTACAGCCTTGGGTACGCAGTATTTT. J is TRBJ2-3 and V is TRBV6-5; D is unresolved. This CDR3 has 15 residues. V lost 2 bases and J lost 8, with 17 bases in between. Germline CDR1 and CDR2: MNHEY and SVGAGI.

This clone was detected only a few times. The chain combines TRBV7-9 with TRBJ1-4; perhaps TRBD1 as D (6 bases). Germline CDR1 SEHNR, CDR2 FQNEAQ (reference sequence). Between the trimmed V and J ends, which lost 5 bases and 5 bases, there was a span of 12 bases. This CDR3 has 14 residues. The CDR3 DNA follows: TGTGCCAGCAGCGGACCGGGACACAATGAAAAACTGTTTTTT. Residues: CASSGPGHNEKLFF.